This entry features one T cell receptor (beta chain) sequence. The data originate from a study of blood T cell repertoires in COVID-19. From germline, CDR1 is LGHNT and CDR2 FRNRAP. The CDR3 runs to 16 residues. V was clipped by 6 bases and J by 6 bases; unmatched bases: 11. The method was immunoSEQ multiplex PCR; TCRdb's version includes in-frame clones alone and lacks a portion of them. The sample has roughly 200,000 clones; approximately 82% are singletons. This chain joins TRBV12-5 and TRBJ1-3; TRBD1 aligns across 10 bases. The clonotype comes from a man aged 35-49 years with active or convalescent COVID-19. The sample taken for sequencing was peripheral blood. CDR3 protein: CASGSAPGQGTNTIYF. The CDR3, as DNA: TGTGCTAGTGGCAGCGCCCCGGGACAGGGGACAAACACCATATATTTT.